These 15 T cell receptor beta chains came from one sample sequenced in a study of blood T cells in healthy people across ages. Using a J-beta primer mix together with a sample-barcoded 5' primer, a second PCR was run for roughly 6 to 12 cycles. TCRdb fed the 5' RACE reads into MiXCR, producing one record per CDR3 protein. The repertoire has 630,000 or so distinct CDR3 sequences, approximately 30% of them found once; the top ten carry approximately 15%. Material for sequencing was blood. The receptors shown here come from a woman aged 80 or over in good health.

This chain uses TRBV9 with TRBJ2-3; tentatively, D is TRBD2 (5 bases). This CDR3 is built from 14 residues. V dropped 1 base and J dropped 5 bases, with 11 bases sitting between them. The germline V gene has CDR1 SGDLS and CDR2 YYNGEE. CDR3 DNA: TGTGCCAGCAGCGTATCGGGAACTCAAGATACGCAGTATTTT. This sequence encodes CASSVSGTQDTQYF.

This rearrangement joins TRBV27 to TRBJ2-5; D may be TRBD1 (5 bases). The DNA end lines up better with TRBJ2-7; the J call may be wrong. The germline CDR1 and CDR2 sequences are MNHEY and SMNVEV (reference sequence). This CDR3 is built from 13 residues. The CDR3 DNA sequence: TGTGCCAGCAGAAGGGGTCCCGCCTACGAGCAGTACTTC. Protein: CASRRGPAYEQYF.

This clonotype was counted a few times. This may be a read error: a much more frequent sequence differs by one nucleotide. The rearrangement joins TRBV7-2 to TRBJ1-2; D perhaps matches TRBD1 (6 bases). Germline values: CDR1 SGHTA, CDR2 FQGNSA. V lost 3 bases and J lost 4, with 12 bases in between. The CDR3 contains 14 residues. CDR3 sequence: CASSFNRVSYGYTF. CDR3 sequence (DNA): TGTGCCAGCAGCTTTAACAGGGTTAGCTATGGCTACACCTTC.

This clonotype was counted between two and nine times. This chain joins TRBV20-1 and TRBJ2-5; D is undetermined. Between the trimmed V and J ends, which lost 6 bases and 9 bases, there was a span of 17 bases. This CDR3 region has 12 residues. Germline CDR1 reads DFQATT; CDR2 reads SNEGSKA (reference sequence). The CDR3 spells CSATGRGEAQYF. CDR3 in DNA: TGCAGTGCCACCGGGCGAGGCGAGGCCCAGTACTTC.

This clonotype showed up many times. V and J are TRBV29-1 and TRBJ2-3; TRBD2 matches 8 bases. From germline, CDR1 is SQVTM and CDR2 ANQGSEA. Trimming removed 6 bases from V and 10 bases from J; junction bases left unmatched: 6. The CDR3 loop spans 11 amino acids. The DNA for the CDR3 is TGCAGCGTCTTTACTAGCGGAGCGCAGTATTTT. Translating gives CSVFTSGAQYF.

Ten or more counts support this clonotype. The CDR3 DNA reads as TGCAGTGCTAGTGTCGGCGACCTGGGGAGCTCACCCCTCCACTTT. Protein product: CSASVGDLGSSPLHF. The chain combines TRBV20-1 with TRBJ1-6; D is undetermined. Germline V gene sequence: CDR1 DFQATT, CDR2 SNEGSKA (reference sequence). Trimming removed 3 bases from V and 10 bases from J, with 19 bases in between. This CDR3 is built from 15 residues.

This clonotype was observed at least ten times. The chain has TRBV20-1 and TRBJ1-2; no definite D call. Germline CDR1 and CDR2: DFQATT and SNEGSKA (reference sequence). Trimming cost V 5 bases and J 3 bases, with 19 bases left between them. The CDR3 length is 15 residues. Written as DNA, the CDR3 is TGCAGTGCTCCTCAAAACGGGGATAACGACTATGGCTACACCTTC. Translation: CSAPQNGDNDYGYTF.

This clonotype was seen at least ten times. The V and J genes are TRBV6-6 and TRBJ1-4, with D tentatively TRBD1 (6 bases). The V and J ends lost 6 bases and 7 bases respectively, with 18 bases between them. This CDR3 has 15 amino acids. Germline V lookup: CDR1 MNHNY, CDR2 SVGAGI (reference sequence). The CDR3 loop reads CASRGSDSGGEKLFF. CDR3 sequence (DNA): TGTGCCAGCAGGGGATCGGACAGCGGCGGTGAAAAACTGTTTTTT.

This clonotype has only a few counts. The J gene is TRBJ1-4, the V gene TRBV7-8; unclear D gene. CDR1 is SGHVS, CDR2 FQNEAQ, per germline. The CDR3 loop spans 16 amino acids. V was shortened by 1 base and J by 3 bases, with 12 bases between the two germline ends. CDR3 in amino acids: CASSLVAGEPNEKLFF. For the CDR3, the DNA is TGTGCCAGCAGCTTAGTGGCGGGTGAGCCTAATGAAAAACTGTTTTTT.

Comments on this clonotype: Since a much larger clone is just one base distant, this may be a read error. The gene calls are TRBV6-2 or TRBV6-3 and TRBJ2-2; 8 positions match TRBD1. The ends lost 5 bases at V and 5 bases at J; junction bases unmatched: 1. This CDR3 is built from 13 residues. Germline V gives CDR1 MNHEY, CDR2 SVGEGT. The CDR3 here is CASSRTGTGELFF. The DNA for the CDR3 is TGTGCCAGCAGTAGGACAGGGACCGGGGAGCTGTTTTTT.

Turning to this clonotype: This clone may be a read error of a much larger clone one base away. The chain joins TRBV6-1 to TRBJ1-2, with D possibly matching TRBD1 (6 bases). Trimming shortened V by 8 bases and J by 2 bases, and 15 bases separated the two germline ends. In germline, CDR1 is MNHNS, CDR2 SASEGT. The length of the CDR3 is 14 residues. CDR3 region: CASGGIGGNYGYTF. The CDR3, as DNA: TGTGCCAGCGGTGGAATAGGGGGGAACTATGGCTACACCTTC.

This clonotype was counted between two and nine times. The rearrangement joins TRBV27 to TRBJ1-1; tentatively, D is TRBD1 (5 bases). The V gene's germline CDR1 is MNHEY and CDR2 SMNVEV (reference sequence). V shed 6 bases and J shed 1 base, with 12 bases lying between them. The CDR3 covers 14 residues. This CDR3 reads CASSRADRNTEAFF. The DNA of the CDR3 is TGTGCCAGCAGCCGCGCCGACAGGAACACTGAAGCTTTCTTT.

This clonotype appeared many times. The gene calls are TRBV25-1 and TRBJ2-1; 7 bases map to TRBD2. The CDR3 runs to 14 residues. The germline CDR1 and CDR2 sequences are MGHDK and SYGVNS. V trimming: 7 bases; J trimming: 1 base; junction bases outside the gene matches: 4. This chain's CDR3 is CASKRGGSYNEQFF. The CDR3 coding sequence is TGTGCCAGCAAGCGGGGAGGTTCCTACAATGAGCAGTTCTTC.

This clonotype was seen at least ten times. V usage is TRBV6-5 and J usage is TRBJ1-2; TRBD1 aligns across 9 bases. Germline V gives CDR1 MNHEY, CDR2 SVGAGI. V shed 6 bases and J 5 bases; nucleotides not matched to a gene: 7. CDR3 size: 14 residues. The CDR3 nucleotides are TGTGCCAGCAGCCTGGGACAGGGAGTATATGGCTACACCTTC. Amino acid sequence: CASSLGQGVYGYTF.

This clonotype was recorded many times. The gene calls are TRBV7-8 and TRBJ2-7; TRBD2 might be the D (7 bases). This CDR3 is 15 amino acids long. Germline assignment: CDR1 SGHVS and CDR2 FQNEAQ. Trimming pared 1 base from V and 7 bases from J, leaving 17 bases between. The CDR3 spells CASSLEGGGSREQYF. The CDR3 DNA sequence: TGTGCCAGCAGCTTAGAGGGCGGGGGCTCCCGGGAGCAGTACTTC. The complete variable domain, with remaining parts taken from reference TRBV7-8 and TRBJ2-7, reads GAGVSQSPRYKVAKRGQDVALRCDPISGHVSLFWYQQALGQGPEFLTYFQNEAQLDKSGLPSDRFFAERPEGSVSTLKIQRTQQEDSAVYLCASSLEGGGSREQYFGPGTRLTVT.